The source of this TCR beta chain is a study of blood T cell repertoires in COVID-19. Concerning this clone itself: Other nucleotide sequences from this sample produce the same CDR3.

Assay: immunoSEQ multiplex PCR; the TCRdb copy retains only in-frame clones and omits some. The table lists roughly 330,000 clones, approximately 89% of them singletons, with about 5% in the top ten. This CDR3 region has 11 residues. Per germline, CDR1 SGHDT and CDR2 YYEEEE. V lost 4 bases, J lost 1 base, and 2 bases lay in between. This clonotype was obtained from a young man who had recovered from COVID-19. The sample consisted of PBMCs or T cells enriched from blood (not recorded which). The chain recombines TRBV5-6 with TRBJ2-5, with D uncertain. CDR3 region: CASSLQETQYF. CDR3 bases: TGTGCCAGCAGCCTCCAAGAGACCCAGTACTTC.